These 14 T cell receptor beta chains share one sample of origin, sequenced in a study of CD8+ T cells in alopecia areata. Extracted RNA was reverse transcribed, and the resulting cDNA served as sequencing template. The protocol was immunoSEQ multiplex PCR, while the TCRdb copy is restricted to in-frame clones and leaves out a portion. The top ten hold around 0.92% of the sample, which has hundreds of thousands of clones, about three fifths seen once. Treatment defined: oral pan-JAK inhibitor, 5-10 mg twice daily. The material was CD4+ T cells sorted from blood, obtained around week 53, from a patient treated with tofacitinib. These receptors were obtained from a human donor with alopecia areata.

This clone was counted between two and nine times. This chain joins TRBV18 and TRBJ1-2, with D perhaps matching TRBD1 (6 bases). Trimming shortened V by 0 bases and J by 8 bases, and 16 bases separated the two germline ends. This CDR3 is built from 15 residues. Germline CDR1 is KGHSH and CDR2 is LQKENI. The CDR3 region is CASSPPTGSRRGYTF. In nucleotides, the CDR3 is TGTGCCAGCTCACCACCGACAGGCTCCCGTAGGGGCTACACCTTC.

The chain employs TRBV4-1 and TRBJ1-6, with a weak D call TRBD1 (5 bases). Trimming cost V 1 base and J 6 bases, with 10 bases left between them. The CDR3 consists of 15 residues. Looked up from germline, CDR1 is MGHRA and CDR2 is YSYEKL. DNA of the CDR3: TGCGCCAGCAGCCAAGGGCGGGGGACTAATTCACCCCTCCACTTT. Translated: CASSQGRGTNSPLHF.

The chain links TRBV29-1 to TRBJ2-3; TRBD2 matches 9 bases. CDR3 length equals 14 residues. V was clipped by 7 bases and J by 2 bases; unmatched bases: 7. Germline loops: CDR1 SQVTM, CDR2 ANQGSEA. The CDR3 is CSDAPSGNTDTQYF. Written as DNA, the CDR3 is TGCAGCGATGCCCCTAGCGGGAACACAGATACGCAGTATTTT.

This clone turned up a few times. The CDR3 DNA follows: TGCAGCGTCTCCTCGGGGGGGTCCTACGAGCAGTACTTC. Translation: CSVSSGGSYEQYF. This sequence joins TRBV29-1 and TRBJ2-7; 8 bases fit TRBD2. Trimming took 6 bases from V and 1 from J; bases not matched to a gene: 5. The CDR3 totals 13 residues. Germline-derived CDR1 and CDR2 are SQVTM and ANQGSEA.

The V and J genes are TRBV27 and TRBJ1-5; D ambiguous. V dropped 6 bases and J dropped 2 bases, with 11 bases sitting between them. Germline V lookup: CDR1 MNHEY, CDR2 SMNVEV (reference sequence). The CDR3 is 14 amino acids. CDR3 nucleotide sequence: TGTGCCAGCAGACTCGCCCGCGGCAATCAGCCCCAGCATTTT. It specifies CASRLARGNQPQHF.

There are a few counts of this clone. The rearrangement joins TRBV7-2 to TRBJ1-1, with D hard to call. With 5 bases removed from V and 2 bases from J, the gap between germline ends came to 15 bases. Germline CDR1 and CDR2: SGHTA and FQGNSA. This CDR3 has 15 amino acids. The CDR3 region has the DNA TGTGCCAGCAGCACCTATAGGAGCTCTAACACTGAAGCTTTCTTT. It specifies CASSTYRSSNTEAFF. Drawing the rest from reference TRBV7-2 and TRBJ1-1, the complete variable domain is GAGVSQSPSNKVTEKGKDVELRCDPISGHTALYWYRQSLGQGLEFLIYFQGNSAPDKSGLPSDRFSAERTGGSVSTLTIQRTQQEDSAVYLCASSTYRSSNTEAFFGQGTRLTVV.

This clone was found once. The chain couples TRBV4-3 to TRBJ2-5, with D possibly TRBD1 on 6 matching bases. This CDR3 is 15 amino acids long. Trimming removed 1 base from V and 0 bases from J, with 9 bases in between. Germline CDR1 reads LGHNA; CDR2 reads YSLEER. The CDR3 nucleotides read TGCGCCAGCAGCCAAGTTTACAGGGACCAAGAGACCCAGTACTTC. Amino acids: CASSQVYRDQETQYF.

A note on this clone: The same CDR3 arises from other DNA sequences in this sample as well. The chain joins TRBV5-1 to TRBJ2-7; D is possibly TRBD1 or TRBD2 (5 bases each). The CDR3 totals 11 residues. The germline gives CDR1 SGHRS, CDR2 YFSETQ. With 4 bases removed from V and 4 bases from J, the gap between germline ends came to 6 bases. Here the CDR3 reads CASSGGYEQYF. Written as DNA, the CDR3 is TGCGCCAGCAGCGGGGGTTACGAGCAGTACTTC.

The rearrangement uses TRBV18 and TRBJ1-4; 9 bases match TRBD1. Looked up from germline, CDR1 is KGHSH and CDR2 is LQKENI. This CDR3 region has 14 residues. Germline trimming cut 2 bases from V and 8 bases from J; bases unmatched to any gene: 3. The DNA of the CDR3 is TGTGCCAGCTCACCAAGGACAGGGGTCGAAAAACTGTTTTTT. Protein sequence: CASSPRTGVEKLFF.

The chain carries TRBV27 and TRBJ2-7, with 9 bases fitting TRBD1. The CDR3 runs to 16 residues. Germline values: CDR1 MNHEY, CDR2 SMNVEV (reference sequence). The junction had 12 bases not matched to a gene; V was cut back by 5 bases and J by 4 bases. The CDR3 loop is CASSPRTGQGVYEQYF. In DNA, the CDR3 is TGTGCCAGCAGTCCACGCACGGGACAGGGTGTGTACGAGCAGTACTTC.

This clone was counted a single time. The sample contains more than one DNA sequence encoding this CDR3. This sequence joins TRBV6-6 and TRBJ2-5; D is ambiguous. The CDR3 length is 10 residues. Germline CDR1 and CDR2: MNHNY and SVGAGI (reference sequence). Trimming removed 5 bases from V and 5 bases from J, with 3 bases in between. The CDR3 is CASSKETQYF. CDR3 nucleotides: TGTGCCAGCAGTAAGGAGACCCAGTACTTC.

Worth noting for this clone: Its ends do not fully match the called genes, so a read error is possible. The chain uses TRBV7-7 and TRBJ2-5, with TRBD1 matching 9 bases. Germline V gene lookup returns CDR1 SSHAT and CDR2 FNYEAQ (reference sequence). The CDR3 is 14 residues long. The CDR3 sequence: CASSLGQGKETQYF. The CDR3 DNA reads as TGTGCTAGCAGCTTGGGACAGGGAAAAGAGACCCAGTACTTC.

The chain's CDR3 is CASSLGGARDTQYF. The CDR3 nucleotides are TGTGCCAGCAGTTTAGGGGGGGCGAGAGATACGCAGTATTTT. The chain combines TRBV27 with TRBJ2-3, with a possible D match to TRBD2 (7 bases). The length of the CDR3 is 14 residues. Germline CDR1 is MNHEY and CDR2 is SMNVEV (reference sequence). The V and J ends lost 2 bases and 5 bases respectively, with 11 bases between them.

The chain is built from TRBV9 and TRBJ1-2; 7 bases are a match to TRBD1. The trim removed 4 bases at V and 2 bases at J, leaving 11 bases unmatched. Germline V gene sequence: CDR1 SGDLS, CDR2 YYNGEE. The CDR3 runs 16 residues. CDR3 bases: TGTGCCAGCAGCCCTTCCAGCCAACAGGGGAACTATGGCTACACCTTC. Translation: CASSPSSQQGNYGYTF.